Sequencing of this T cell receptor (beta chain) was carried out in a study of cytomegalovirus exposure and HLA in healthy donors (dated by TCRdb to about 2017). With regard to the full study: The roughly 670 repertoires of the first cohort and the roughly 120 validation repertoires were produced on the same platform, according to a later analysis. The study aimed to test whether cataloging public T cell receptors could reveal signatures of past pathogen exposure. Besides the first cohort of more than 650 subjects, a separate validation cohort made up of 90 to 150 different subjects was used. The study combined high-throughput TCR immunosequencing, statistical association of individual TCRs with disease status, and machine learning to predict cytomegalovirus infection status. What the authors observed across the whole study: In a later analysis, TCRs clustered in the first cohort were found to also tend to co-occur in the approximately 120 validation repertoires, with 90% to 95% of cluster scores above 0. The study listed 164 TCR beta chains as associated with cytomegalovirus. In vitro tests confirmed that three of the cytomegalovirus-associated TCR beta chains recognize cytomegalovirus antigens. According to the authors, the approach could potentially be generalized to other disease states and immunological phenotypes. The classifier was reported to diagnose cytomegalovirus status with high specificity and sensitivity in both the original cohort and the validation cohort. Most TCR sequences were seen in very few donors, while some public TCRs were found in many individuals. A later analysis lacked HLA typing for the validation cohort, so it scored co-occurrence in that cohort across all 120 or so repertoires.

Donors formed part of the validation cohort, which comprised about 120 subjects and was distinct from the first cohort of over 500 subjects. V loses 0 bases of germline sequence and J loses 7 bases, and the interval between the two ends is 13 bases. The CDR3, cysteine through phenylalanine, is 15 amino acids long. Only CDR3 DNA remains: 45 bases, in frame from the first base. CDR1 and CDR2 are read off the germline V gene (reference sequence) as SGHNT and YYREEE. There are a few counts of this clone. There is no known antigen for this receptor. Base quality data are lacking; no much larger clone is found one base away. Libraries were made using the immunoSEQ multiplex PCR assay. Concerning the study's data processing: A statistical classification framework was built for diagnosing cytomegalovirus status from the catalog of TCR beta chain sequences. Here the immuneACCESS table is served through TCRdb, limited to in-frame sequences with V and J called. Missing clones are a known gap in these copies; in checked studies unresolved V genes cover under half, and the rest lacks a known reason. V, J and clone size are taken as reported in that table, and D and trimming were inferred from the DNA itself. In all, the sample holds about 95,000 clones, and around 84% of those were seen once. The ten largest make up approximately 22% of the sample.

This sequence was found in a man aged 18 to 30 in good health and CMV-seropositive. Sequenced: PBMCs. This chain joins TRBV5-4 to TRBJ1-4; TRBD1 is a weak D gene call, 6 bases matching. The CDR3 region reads CASSLGGQVLEKLFF. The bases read TGTGCCAGCAGCTTGGGGGGACAAGTCCTTGAAAAACTGTTTTTT.